The 14 T cell receptor beta chains reported below all come from one sample, sequenced in a study of T cell repertoires in cytomegalovirus infection. One entry per CDR3 protein, called by TCRdb with MiXCR from the reads. Here the sample spans some 940,000 distinct CDR3 sequences, 25% to 40% being singletons. The antigens of these receptors remain unknown. The sequenced sample was cultured CD8+ T cells from PBMCs, obtained from culture after CMV antigen stimulation. These receptors were collected from a human donor in good health (CMV status not recorded). Some clones in this sample may be carry-over from other donors' samples.

Only a few counts were recorded for this clonotype. The chain combines TRBV6-2 or TRBV6-3 with TRBJ2-5; 10 bases map to TRBD1. The CDR3 loop spans 16 amino acids. The germline CDR1 and CDR2 sequences are MNHEY and SVGEGT. The ends lost 0 bases at V and 4 bases at J; junction bases unmatched: 5. The CDR3 DNA reads TGTGCCAGCAGTTACTCTCTTAGGACAGGGGGAGAGACCCAGTACTTC. Encoded protein: CASSYSLRTGGETQYF.

The chain uses TRBV7-9 and TRBJ1-1; D is undetermined. Trimming shortened V by 5 bases and J by 7 bases, and 5 bases separated the two germline ends. The CDR3 contains 10 residues. Germline CDR1 is SEHNR and CDR2 is FQNEAQ (reference sequence). The CDR3 sequence: CASSTHEAFF. The CDR3 DNA is TGTGCCAGCAGCACTCATGAAGCTTTCTTT.

The chain uses TRBV6-6 and TRBJ2-7; TRBD1 is a possible D gene (5 bases). Germline V gives CDR1 MNHNY, CDR2 SVGAGI (reference sequence). The CDR3 has 13 residues. Trimming pared 0 bases from V and 6 bases from J, leaving 9 bases between. CDR3 DNA: TGTGCCAGCAGTTACTCTGCAGGGATCGAGCAGTACTTC. Its translation is CASSYSAGIEQYF.

This clonotype was recorded many times. The chain couples TRBV19 to TRBJ1-4, with 8 bases matching TRBD1. This CDR3 contains 18 residues. The junction had 20 bases not matched to a gene; V was cut back by 9 bases and J by 5 bases. Per the germline V gene, CDR1 is LNHDA and CDR2 is SQIVND (reference sequence). The DNA for the CDR3 is TGTGCCAGCCCATCAGGTGGCAGGGGGCCCCCAGTCAATGAAAAACTGTTTTTT. Translating gives CASPSGGRGPPVNEKLFF. Full variable domain (remainder filled in from reference TRBV19 and TRBJ1-4): DGGITQSPKYLFRKEGQNVTLSCEQNLNHDAMYWYRQDPGQGLRLIYYSQIVNDFQKGDIAEGYSVSREKKESFPLTVTSAQKNPTAFYLCASPSGGRGPPVNEKLFFGSGTQLSVL.

This chain uses TRBV19 with TRBJ2-2, with unresolved D. The CDR3 consists of 15 residues. V shed 2 bases and J shed 1 base, with 8 bases lying between them. Looked up from germline, CDR1 is LNHDA and CDR2 is SQIVND (reference sequence). The CDR3 nucleotides are TGTGCCAGTAGTATATCGCGCAGGAACACCGGGGAGCTGTTTTTT. Translation gives CASSISRRNTGELFF.

This chain connects TRBV5-6 to TRBJ2-3; 7 bases fit TRBD1. This CDR3 spans 14 amino acids. Trimming cost V 4 bases and J 4 bases; bases outside gene matches: 6. Germline CDR1 and CDR2: SGHDT and YYEEEE. The CDR3 nucleotides read TGTGCCAGCAGCCCGACAGGGCCCCCAGATACGCAGTATTTT. Encoded protein: CASSPTGPPDTQYF.

J is TRBJ1-2 and V is TRBV2, with 7 bases aligning to TRBD1. Germline lookup yields CDR1 SNHLY and CDR2 FYNNEI. This CDR3 comprises 16 residues. V shed 2 bases and J 3 bases; nucleotides not matched to a gene: 9. CDR3 sequence (DNA): TGTGCCAGCAGTGAATCGTTTGCAGGGGGGGACTATGGCTACACCTTC. It codes for CASSESFAGGDYGYTF.

The chain is built from TRBV6-2 or TRBV6-3 and TRBJ1-5; no clear D. The CDR3 loop spans 17 amino acids. The germline V gene has CDR1 MNHEY and CDR2 SVGEGT. V dropped 6 bases and J dropped 5 bases, with 23 bases sitting between them. The CDR3 nucleotides are TGTGCCAGCAGCCATCCAGGTCCGTGGGAGGTGGATCAGCCCCAGCATTTT. Translated: CASSHPGPWEVDQPQHF.

The table lists this clonotype with a count of one. CDR3 nucleotide sequence: TGCGCCAGCAGCCCCCTGACAGGAATCGGAAACACCATATATTTT. It is translated as CASSPLTGIGNTIYF. This chain links TRBV4-1 with TRBJ1-3, with D possibly being TRBD1 (6 bases). The germline gives CDR1 MGHRA, CDR2 YSYEKL. There are 15 residues in the CDR3. The germline V and J ends were trimmed by 4 bases and 4 bases, with 14 bases remaining between them.

This clonotype was counted at least ten times. This rearrangement joins TRBV7-2 to TRBJ2-3; possible D gene TRBD2, 6 bases. The CDR3 contains 15 residues. Germline assignment: CDR1 SGHTA and CDR2 FQGNSA. CDR3: CASRRGIFLTDTQYF. DNA of the CDR3: TGTGCGTCCCGGCGGGGAATTTTTCTCACAGATACGCAGTATTTT.

The chain employs TRBV9 and TRBJ2-1; D is undetermined. The germline V and J ends were trimmed by 1 base and 4 bases, with 9 bases remaining between them. Looked up from germline, CDR1 is SGDLS and CDR2 is YYNGEE. The CDR3 loop spans 14 amino acids. As DNA, the CDR3 is TGTGCCAGCAGCGTACTGGGGTCTTACAATGAGCAGTTCTTC. This encodes CASSVLGSYNEQFF.

This clonotype was seen only once. The rearrangement joins TRBV28 to TRBJ2-2; D ambiguous. CDR1 and CDR2 from the germline V gene are MDHEN and SYDVKM. V was trimmed by 2 bases and J by 0 bases, leaving 10 bases between them. CDR3 size: 16 residues. CDR3 in amino acids: CASSLLELANTGELFF. CDR3 bases: TGTGCCAGCAGTTTACTGGAACTCGCGAACACCGGGGAGCTGTTTTTT.

For this clonotype: The junction does not match germline at one end; this may be a read error. The chain combines TRBV10-3 with TRBJ2-3; D ambiguous. This CDR3 is 15 amino acids long. Germline values: CDR1 ENHRY, CDR2 SYGVKD. The CDR3 sequence: CAIGESTVDTDTQYF. The CDR3 coding sequence is TGTGCCATCGGTGAGTCGACGGTTGACACAGATACGCAGTATTTT.

The J gene is TRBJ2-1, the V gene TRBV5-4; 9 bases agree with TRBD1. V lost 4 bases and J lost 2; bases outside the gene matches: 10. The CDR3 loop spans 17 amino acids. Per the germline V gene, CDR1 is SGHNT and CDR2 is YYREEE (reference sequence). This CDR3 reads CASSPGQGIPTYNEQFF. CDR3 bases: TGTGCCAGCAGCCCGGGACAGGGCATACCTACCTACAATGAGCAGTTCTTC. Full variable domain (rest looked up from reference TRBV5-4 and TRBJ2-1): ETGVTQSPTHLIKTRGQQVTLRCSSQSGHNTVSWYQQALGQGPQFIFQYYREEENGRGNFPPRFSGLQFPNYSSELNVNALELDDSALYLCASSPGQGIPTYNEQFFGPGTRLTVL.